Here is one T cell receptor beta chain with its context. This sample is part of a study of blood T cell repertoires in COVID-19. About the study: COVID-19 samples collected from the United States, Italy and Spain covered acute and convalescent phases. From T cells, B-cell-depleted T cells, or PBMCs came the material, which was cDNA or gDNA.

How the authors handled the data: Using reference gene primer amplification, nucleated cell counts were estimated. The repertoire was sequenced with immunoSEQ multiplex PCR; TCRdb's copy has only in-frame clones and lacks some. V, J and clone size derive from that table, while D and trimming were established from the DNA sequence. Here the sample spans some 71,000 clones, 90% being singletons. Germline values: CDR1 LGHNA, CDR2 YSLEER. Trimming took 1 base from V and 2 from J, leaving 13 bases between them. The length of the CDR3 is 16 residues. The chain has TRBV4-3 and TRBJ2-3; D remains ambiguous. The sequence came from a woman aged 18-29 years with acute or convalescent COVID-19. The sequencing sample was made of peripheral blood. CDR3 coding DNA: TGCGCCAGCAGCCAAGTGGCAGGCACAGCCACAGATACGCAGTATTTT. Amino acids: CASSQVAGTATDTQYF.